The present T cell receptor beta chain was sequenced within a study of shared clonotypes between healthy human individuals. In the study overall: The study drew on a couple of women and three men aged 18 to 49 as donors.

With regard to this clone: Antigen specificity is unknown.

Sorted-subset replicate PCR reactions were performed with approximately 190 ng DNA, corresponding to about 30,000 T cell genomes. TCRdb keeps only in-frame clones here, not all; method: immunoSEQ multiplex PCR. This sample carries roughly 660,000 clones, 90% of them seen once, and the ten largest clones take more than 30%. In germline, CDR1 is MDHEN, CDR2 SYDVKM. Trimming cost V 3 bases and J 3 bases, with 11 bases left between them. The CDR3 consists of 14 residues. Overall study findings and caveats: Non-shared clonotypes showed lower generation probabilities than clonotypes common to all four donors.

Every one of the donors was a Caucasian adult that lived in Nashville, Tennessee. V is TRBV28 and J is TRBJ1-1; D is possibly TRBD1 (5 bases). Input material: memory CD8+ T cells from PBMCs. The subset is: CD45RO+ cells pooled with CCR7-negative TemRA cells. This sequence was found in a man between 18 and 35 years old in good health. Some clones in this sample may be carry-over from other donors' samples. CDR3 nucleotide sequence: TGTGCCAGCAGTTTTACAATCAGGGACACTGAAGCTTTCTTT. This encodes CASSFTIRDTEAFF.